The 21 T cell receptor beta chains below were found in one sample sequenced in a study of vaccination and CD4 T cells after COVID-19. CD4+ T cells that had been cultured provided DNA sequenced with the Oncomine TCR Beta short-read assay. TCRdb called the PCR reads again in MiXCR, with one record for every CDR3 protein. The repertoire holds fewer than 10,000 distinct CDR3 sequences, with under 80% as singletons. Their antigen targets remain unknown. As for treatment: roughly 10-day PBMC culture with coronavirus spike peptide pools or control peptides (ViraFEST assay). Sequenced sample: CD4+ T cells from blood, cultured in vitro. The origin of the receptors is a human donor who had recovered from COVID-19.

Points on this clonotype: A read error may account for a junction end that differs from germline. CDR3 residues: CASSSGDSDSLYGYTF. The CDR3 bases are TGCGCCAGCAGCTCCGGGGATTCGGACAGCCTCTATGGCTACACCTTC. This chain links TRBV7-2 with TRBJ1-2; tentative D call: TRBD1 (6 bases). This CDR3 has 16 amino acids. Looked up from germline, CDR1 is SGHTA and CDR2 is FQGNSA.

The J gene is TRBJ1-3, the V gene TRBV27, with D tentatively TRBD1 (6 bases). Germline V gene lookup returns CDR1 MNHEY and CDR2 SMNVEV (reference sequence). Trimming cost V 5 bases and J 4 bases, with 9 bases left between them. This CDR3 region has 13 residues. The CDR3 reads CASSVTGGNTIYF. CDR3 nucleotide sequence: TGTGCCAGCAGTGTCACAGGGGGAAACACCATATATTTT.

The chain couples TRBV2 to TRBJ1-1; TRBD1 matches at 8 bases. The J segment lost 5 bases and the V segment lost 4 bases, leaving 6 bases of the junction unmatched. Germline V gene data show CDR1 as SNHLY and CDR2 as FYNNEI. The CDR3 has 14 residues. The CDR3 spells CASSAAGGKTEAFF. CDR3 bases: TGTGCCAGCAGTGCCGCAGGGGGCAAGACTGAAGCTTTCTTT. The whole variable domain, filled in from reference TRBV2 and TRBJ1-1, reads EPEVTQTPSHQVTQMGQEVILRCVPISNHLYFYWYRQILGQKVEFLVSFYNNEISEKSEIFDDQFSVERPDGSNFTLKIRSTKLEDSAMYFCASSAAGGKTEAFFGQGTRLTVV.

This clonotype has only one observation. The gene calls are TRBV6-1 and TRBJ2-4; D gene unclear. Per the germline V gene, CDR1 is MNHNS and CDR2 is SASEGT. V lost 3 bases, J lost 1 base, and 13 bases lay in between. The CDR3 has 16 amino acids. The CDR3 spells CASSDRGGVAKNIQYF. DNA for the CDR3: TGTGCCAGCAGTGATCGAGGCGGAGTGGCCAAAAACATTCAGTACTTC.

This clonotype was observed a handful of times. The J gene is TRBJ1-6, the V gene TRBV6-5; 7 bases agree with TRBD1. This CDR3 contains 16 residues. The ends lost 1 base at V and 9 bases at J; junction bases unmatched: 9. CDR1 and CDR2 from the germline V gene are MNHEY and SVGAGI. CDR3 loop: CASSYLRQGLSSPLHF. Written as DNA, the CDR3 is TGTGCCAGCAGTTACTTACGACAGGGTTTGAGTTCACCCCTCCACTTT.

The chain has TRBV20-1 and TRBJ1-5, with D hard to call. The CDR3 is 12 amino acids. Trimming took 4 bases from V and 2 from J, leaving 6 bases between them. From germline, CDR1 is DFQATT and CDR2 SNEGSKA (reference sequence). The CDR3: CSATPGNQPQHF. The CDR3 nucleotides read TGCAGTGCTACCCCGGGCAATCAGCCCCAGCATTTT.

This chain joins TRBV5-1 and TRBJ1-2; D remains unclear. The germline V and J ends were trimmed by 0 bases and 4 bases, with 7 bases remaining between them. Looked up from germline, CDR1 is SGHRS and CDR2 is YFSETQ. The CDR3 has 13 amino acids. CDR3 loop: CASSLEQSYGYTF. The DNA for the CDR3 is TGCGCCAGCAGCTTGGAACAAAGCTATGGCTACACCTTC.

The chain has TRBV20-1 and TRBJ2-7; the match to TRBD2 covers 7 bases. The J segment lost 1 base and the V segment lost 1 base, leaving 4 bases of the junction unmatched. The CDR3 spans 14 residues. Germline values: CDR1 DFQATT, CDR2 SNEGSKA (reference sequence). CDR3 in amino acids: CSARGLGGSYEQYF. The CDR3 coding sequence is TGCAGTGCTAGAGGTCTCGGGGGGTCCTACGAGCAGTACTTC.

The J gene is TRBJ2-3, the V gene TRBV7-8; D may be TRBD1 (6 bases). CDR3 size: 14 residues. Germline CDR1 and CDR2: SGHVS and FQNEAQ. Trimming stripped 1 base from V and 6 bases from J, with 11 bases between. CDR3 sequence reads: CASSLDRAPDTQYF. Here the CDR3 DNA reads TGTGCCAGCAGCTTAGACAGGGCGCCGGATACGCAGTATTTT. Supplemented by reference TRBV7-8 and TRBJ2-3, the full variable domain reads GAGVSQSPRYKVAKRGQDVALRCDPISGHVSLFWYQQALGQGPEFLTYFQNEAQLDKSGLPSDRFFAERPEGSVSTLKIQRTQQEDSAVYLCASSLDRAPDTQYFGPGTRLTVL.

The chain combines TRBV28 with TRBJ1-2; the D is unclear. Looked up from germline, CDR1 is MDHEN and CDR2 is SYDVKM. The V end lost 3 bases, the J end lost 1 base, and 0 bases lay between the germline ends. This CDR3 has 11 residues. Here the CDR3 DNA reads TGTGCCAGCAGTTTTAACTATGGCTACACCTTC. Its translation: CASSFNYGYTF.

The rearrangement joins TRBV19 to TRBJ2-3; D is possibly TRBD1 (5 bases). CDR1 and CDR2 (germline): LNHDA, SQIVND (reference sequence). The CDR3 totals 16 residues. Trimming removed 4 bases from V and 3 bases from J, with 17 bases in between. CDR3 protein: CASSTTPGISTDTQYF. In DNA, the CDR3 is TGTGCCAGTAGTACCACCCCAGGGATTAGTACAGATACGCAGTATTTT. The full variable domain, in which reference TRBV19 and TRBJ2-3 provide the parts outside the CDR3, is DGGITQSPKYLFRKEGQNVTLSCEQNLNHDAMYWYRQDPGQGLRLIYYSQIVNDFQKGDIAEGYSVSREKKESFPLTVTSAQKNPTAFYLCASSTTPGISTDTQYFGPGTRLTVL.

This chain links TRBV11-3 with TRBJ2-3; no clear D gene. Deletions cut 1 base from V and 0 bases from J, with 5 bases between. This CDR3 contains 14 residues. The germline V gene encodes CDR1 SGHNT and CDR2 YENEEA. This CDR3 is CASSLVGSTDTQYF. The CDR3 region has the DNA TGTGCCAGCAGCTTAGTCGGGAGCACAGATACGCAGTATTTT.

The CDR3 bases are TGTGCCAGCAGCTTAGTATCGGGAGCCTACAATGAGCAGTTCTTC. This gives the protein CASSLVSGAYNEQFF. The chain has TRBV7-2 and TRBJ2-1; possibly TRBD2 for D (6 bases). Germline V gene lookup returns CDR1 SGHTA and CDR2 FQGNSA. Trimming removed 1 base at V and 2 bases at J, with 9 bases between. CDR3 length: 15 residues.

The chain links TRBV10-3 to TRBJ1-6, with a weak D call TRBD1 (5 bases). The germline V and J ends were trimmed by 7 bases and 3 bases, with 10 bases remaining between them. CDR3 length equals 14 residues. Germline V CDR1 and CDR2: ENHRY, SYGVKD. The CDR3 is CAITGSLYNSPLHF. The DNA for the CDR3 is TGTGCCATCACAGGGTCCCTCTATAATTCACCCCTCCACTTT.

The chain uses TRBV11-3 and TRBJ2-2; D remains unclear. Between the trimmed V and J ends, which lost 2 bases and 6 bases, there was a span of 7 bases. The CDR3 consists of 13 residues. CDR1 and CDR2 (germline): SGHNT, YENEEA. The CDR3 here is CASSLHSSGELFF. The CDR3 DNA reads TGTGCCAGCAGCTTACACTCCTCCGGGGAGCTGTTTTTT.

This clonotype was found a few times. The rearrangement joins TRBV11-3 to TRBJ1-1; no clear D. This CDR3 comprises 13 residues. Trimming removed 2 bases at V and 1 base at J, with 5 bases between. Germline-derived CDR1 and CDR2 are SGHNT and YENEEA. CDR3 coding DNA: TGTGCCAGCAGCTTACAACAGAACACTGAAGCTTTCTTT. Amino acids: CASSLQQNTEAFF.

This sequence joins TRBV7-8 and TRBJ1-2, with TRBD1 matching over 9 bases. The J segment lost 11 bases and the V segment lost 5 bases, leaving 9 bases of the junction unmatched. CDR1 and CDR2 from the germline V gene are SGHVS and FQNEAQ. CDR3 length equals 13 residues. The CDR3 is CASSARTGEKYTF. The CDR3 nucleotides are TGTGCCAGCAGCGCAAGGACAGGGGAGAAGTACACCTTC.

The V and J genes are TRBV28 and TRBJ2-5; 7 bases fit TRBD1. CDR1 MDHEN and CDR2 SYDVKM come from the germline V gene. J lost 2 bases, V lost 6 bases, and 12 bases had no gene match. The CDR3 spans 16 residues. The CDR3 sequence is CASRISGTEEQETQYF. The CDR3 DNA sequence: TGTGCCAGCAGGATCTCCGGGACAGAGGAACAAGAGACCCAGTACTTC.

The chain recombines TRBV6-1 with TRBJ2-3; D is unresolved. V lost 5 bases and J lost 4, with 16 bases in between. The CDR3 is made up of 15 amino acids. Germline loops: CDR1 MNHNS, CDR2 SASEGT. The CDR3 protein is CASSPPDGGADTQYF. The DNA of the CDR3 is TGTGCCAGCAGTCCACCCGATGGCGGCGCAGATACGCAGTATTTT.

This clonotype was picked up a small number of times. DNA of the CDR3: TGTGCCAGCGAGACGCTGACAGTCGAGACTCACGAGCAGTACTTC. Translated: CASETLTVETHEQYF. V is TRBV5-5 and J is TRBJ2-7; a possible D gene is TRBD1 (5 bases). The germline CDR1 and CDR2 sequences are SGHKS and YYEKEE (reference sequence). Trimming left V 7 bases short and J 5 bases short, with 22 bases between. This CDR3 region has 15 residues.

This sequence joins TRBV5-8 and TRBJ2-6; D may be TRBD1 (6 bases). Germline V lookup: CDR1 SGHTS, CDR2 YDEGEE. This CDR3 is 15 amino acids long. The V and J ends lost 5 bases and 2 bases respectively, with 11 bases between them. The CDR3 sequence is CASSQNRAGANVLTF. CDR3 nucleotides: TGTGCCAGCAGTCAGAACAGGGCTGGGGCCAACGTCCTGACTTTC.